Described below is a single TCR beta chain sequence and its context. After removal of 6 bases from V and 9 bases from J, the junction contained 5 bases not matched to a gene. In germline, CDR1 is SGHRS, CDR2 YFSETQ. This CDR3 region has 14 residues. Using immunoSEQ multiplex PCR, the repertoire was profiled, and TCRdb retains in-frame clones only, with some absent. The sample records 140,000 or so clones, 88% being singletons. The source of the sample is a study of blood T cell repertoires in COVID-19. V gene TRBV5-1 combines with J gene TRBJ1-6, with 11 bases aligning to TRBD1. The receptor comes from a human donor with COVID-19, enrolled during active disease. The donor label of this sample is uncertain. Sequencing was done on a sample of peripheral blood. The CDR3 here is CASTGGQGGSPLHF. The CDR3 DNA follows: TGCGCCAGCACCGGGGGACAGGGGGGTTCACCCCTCCACTTT.